These 22 T cell receptor beta chains came from one sample sequenced in a study of T and B cells in COVID-19 patients. Multiplex PCR with BIOMED2 TRB-A/B primer pools amplified TRB rearrangements. TCRdb recomputed calls from the multiplex PCR reads with MiXCR, one row per CDR3 protein. The repertoire consists of 7,500 to 9,500 distinct CDR3 sequences, with 28% occurring once and the leading ten covering about 5.5%. From blood, about 250-500 ng of genomic DNA served as TRB template. What was sequenced was blood. The receptors shown here come from a human donor who had recovered from COVID-19.

By sample share, this clonotype is medium-sized (0.01 to 0.1%). J is TRBJ2-7 and V is TRBV5-4; D is perhaps TRBD2 (6 bases). Trimming cost V 6 bases and J 2 bases, with 15 bases left between them. This CDR3 has 14 amino acids. Germline-derived CDR1 and CDR2 are SGHNT and YYREEE (reference sequence). The CDR3 nucleotides read TGTGCCAGCAACGATCGGGGGTTCCCCTACGAGCAGTACTTC. It yields the protein CASNDRGFPYEQYF.

In this sample, this clonotype is medium-sized. The chain recombines TRBV15 with TRBJ2-5; 10 bases align to TRBD2. Germline CDR1 reads LNHNV; CDR2 reads YYDKDF (reference sequence). The CDR3 sequence is 15 residues long. Trimming cost V 0 bases and J 4 bases; bases outside gene matches: 2. The CDR3 sequence: CATSREAGGPETQYF. CDR3 DNA: TGTGCCACCAGCAGAGAAGCGGGGGGGCCAGAGACCCAGTACTTC. The whole variable domain, remainder taken from reference TRBV15 and TRBJ2-5, is DAMVIQNPRYQVTQFGKPVTLSCSQTLNHNVMYWYQQKSSQAPKLLFHYYDKDFNNEADTPDNFQSRRPNTSFCFLDIRSPGLGDTAMYLCATSREAGGPETQYFGPGTRLLVL.

The chain links TRBV4-3 to TRBJ1-6; D is uncertain. CDR3 length: 19 amino acids. Trimming pared 0 bases from V and 12 bases from J, leaving 27 bases between. Per the germline V gene, CDR1 is LGHNA and CDR2 is YSLEER. The CDR3 DNA reads TGCGCCAGCAGCCAAGATTATGAGACATCCCTCTCTATAATTTTACCCCTCCACTTT. Amino acid sequence: CASSQDYETSLSIILPLHF.

The CDR3 coding sequence is TGTGCCAGCAGCCCTGGGGCGGGGGCCTACAATGAGCAGTTCTTC. Its protein is CASSPGAGAYNEQFF. V is TRBV7-9 and J is TRBJ2-1; TRBD2 aligns across 7 bases. The V and J ends lost 5 bases and 2 bases, in that order; junction bases with no gene match: 6. In germline, CDR1 is SEHNR, CDR2 FQNEAQ (reference sequence). This CDR3 comprises 15 residues.

This clonotype is labeled medium-sized. This chain joins TRBV19 and TRBJ2-3; 8 nucleotides align to TRBD2. Per germline, CDR1 LNHDA and CDR2 SQIVND (reference sequence). The J segment lost 1 base and the V segment lost 7 bases, leaving 7 bases of the junction unmatched. The CDR3 length is 15 residues. The CDR3 protein is CASKGTSLGTDTQYF. The CDR3 DNA follows: TGTGCCAGTAAGGGGACTAGTTTGGGCACAGATACGCAGTATTTT.

This clonotype is categorized as medium-sized. The chain has TRBV12-3 or TRBV12-4 and TRBJ2-3, with D perhaps TRBD2 (5 bases). Trimming pared 3 bases from V and 8 bases from J, leaving 18 bases between. This CDR3 region has 15 residues. CDR3 in amino acids: CASSFSGSREGTQYF. CDR3 nucleotide sequence: TGTGCCAGCAGTTTCTCGGGGAGCCGCGAAGGTACGCAGTATTTT.

This clonotype was seen only a few times. This chain links TRBV7-9 with TRBJ1-4; D possibly corresponds to TRBD1 (5 bases). The V end lost 3 bases, the J end lost 7 bases, and 21 bases lay between the germline ends. Germline V lookup: CDR1 SEHNR, CDR2 FQNEAQ (reference sequence). The CDR3 is made up of 17 amino acids. As DNA, the CDR3 is TGTGCCAGCAGCTTCAGGCCGCCAGGGAAGGGCGCTGAAAAACTGTTTTTT. This codes for CASSFRPPGKGAEKLFF.

V is TRBV12-3 or TRBV12-4 and J is TRBJ1-5; 10 bases are shared with TRBD1. This CDR3 has 15 amino acids. V lost 4 bases, J lost 5 bases, and 5 bases stayed unmatched. CDR3 DNA: TGTGCCAGCAGTTCCCCCGGACAGGGGGATCAGCCCCAGCATTTT. Protein: CASSSPGQGDQPQHF.

The chain uses TRBV5-1 and TRBJ2-5, with D perhaps TRBD1 or TRBD2 (5 bases each). The CDR3 covers 16 residues. The V and J ends lost 0 bases and 6 bases respectively, with 18 bases between them. Germline V CDR1 and CDR2: SGHRS, YFSETQ. The CDR3 loop reads CASSLVLAPLGQTQYF. CDR3 nucleotide sequence: TGCGCCAGCAGCTTGGTCCTAGCACCCCTGGGGCAGACCCAGTACTTC. Full variable domain (missing parts from reference TRBV5-1 and TRBJ2-5): KAGVTQTPRYLIKTRGQQVTLSCSPISGHRSVSWYQQTPGQGLQFLFEYFSETQRNKGNFPGRFSGRQFSNSRSEMNVSTLELGDSALYLCASSLVLAPLGQTQYFGPGTRLLVL.

On this clonotype itself: This may be a read error, as it is one base from a much larger clone. V gene TRBV5-6 combines with J gene TRBJ1-6, with 8 bases identical to TRBD1. Per germline, CDR1 SGHDT and CDR2 YYEEEE. With 5 bases clipped from V and 11 bases from J, the junction kept 9 bases outside the gene matches. CDR3 length: 14 residues. The CDR3 DNA is TGTGCCAGCAGTCAGGGACAGGTCCGTCCACCCCTCCACTTT. Translating gives CASSQGQVRPPLHF.

The rearrangement joins TRBV29-1 to TRBJ2-7; the match to TRBD1 covers 9 bases. The V gene's germline CDR1 is SQVTM and CDR2 ANQGSEA. The CDR3 sequence is 14 residues long. With V trimmed by 3 bases and J by 4 bases, 7 bases remained unmatched. CDR3 sequence: CSVEGTGPTYEQYF. The CDR3 coding sequence is TGCAGCGTTGAGGGGACAGGGCCCACATACGAGCAGTACTTC.

This chain connects TRBV14 to TRBJ2-5; D is tentatively TRBD1 or TRBD2 (6 bases each). This CDR3 region has 15 residues. Germline V gives CDR1 SGHDN, CDR2 FVKESK. The V end was cut by 1 base, the J end by 4 bases, with 13 bases between. CDR3 amino acids: CASSQGGASRETQYF. CDR3 nucleotide sequence: TGTGCCAGCAGCCAAGGGGGGGCCAGCCGAGAGACCCAGTACTTC.

The V gene is TRBV5-4, the J gene TRBJ1-2; 10 bases match TRBD1. Germline V gives CDR1 SGHNT, CDR2 YYREEE (reference sequence). The junction had 8 bases not matched to a gene; V was cut back by 4 bases and J by 8 bases. This CDR3 has 14 residues. The CDR3 protein is CASSEPGQGWGYTF. CDR3 bases: TGTGCCAGCAGCGAACCGGGACAGGGGTGGGGCTACACCTTC. The full variable domain, rest sourced from reference TRBV5-4 and TRBJ1-2, is ETGVTQSPTHLIKTRGQQVTLRCSSQSGHNTVSWYQQALGQGPQFIFQYYREEENGRGNFPPRFSGLQFPNYSSELNVNALELDDSALYLCASSEPGQGWGYTFGSGTRLTVV.

By sample fraction, this clonotype is medium-sized (0.01 to 0.1%). J is TRBJ2-6 and V is TRBV6-5; D might be TRBD1 (6 bases). The CDR3 is 17 amino acids. Germline CDR1 and CDR2: MNHEY and SVGAGI. Trimming removed 6 bases at V and 0 bases at J, with 15 bases between. This CDR3 reads CASSRQVPYSGANVLTF. The CDR3 DNA reads TGTGCCAGCAGCCGACAGGTTCCGTACTCTGGGGCCAACGTCCTGACTTTC.

The rearrangement joins TRBV7-7 to TRBJ2-1; 13 bases fit TRBD2. The CDR3 extends over 16 amino acids. V was clipped by 4 bases and J by 7 bases; unmatched bases: 7. The germline V gene encodes CDR1 SSHAT and CDR2 FNYEAQ (reference sequence). CDR3 nucleotide sequence: TGTGCCAGCAGCTGGGGGGGGACTAGCGGGGTTAATGAGCAGTTCTTC. Translating gives CASSWGGTSGVNEQFF.

This chain connects TRBV5-6 to TRBJ1-1, with D perhaps matching TRBD1 (6 bases). The CDR3 runs to 15 residues. Germline lookup yields CDR1 SGHDT and CDR2 YYEEEE. The V gene lost 4 bases and the J gene lost 1 base, with 14 bases spanning the gap. In nucleotides, the CDR3 is TGTGCCAGCAGCAAGCAGGGGTTAGGGAACACTGAAGCTTTCTTT. Translating gives CASSKQGLGNTEAFF.

This clonotype qualifies as medium-sized. The V call is TRBV13, the J call TRBJ2-5; 8 nucleotides agree with TRBD1. This CDR3 contains 14 residues. Germline V lookup: CDR1 PRHDT, CDR2 FYEKMQ (reference sequence). V was clipped by 5 bases and J by 4 bases; unmatched bases: 6. The CDR3 region has the DNA TGTGCCAGCAGCCCCAGGGGGCGAGGAGAGACCCAGTACTTC. Its translation is CASSPRGRGETQYF. The entire variable domain, with the rest obtained from reference TRBV13 and TRBJ2-5, is as follows: AAGVIQSPRHLIKEKRETATLKCYPIPRHDTVYWYQQGPGQDPQFLISFYEKMQSDKGSIPDRFSAQQFSDYHSELNMSSLELGDSALYFCASSPRGRGETQYFGPGTRLLVL.

This clonotype counts as medium-sized. V usage is TRBV11-1 and J usage is TRBJ2-7, with D tentatively TRBD2 (6 bases). V was cut by 3 bases and J by 6 bases, with 15 bases left in between. CDR1 is SGHAT, CDR2 FQDESV, per germline (reference sequence). The CDR3 length is 14 residues. This CDR3 reads CASSLRGSAREQYF. CDR3 DNA: TGTGCCAGCAGCTTGCGGGGCAGCGCTCGCGAGCAGTACTTC.

The rearrangement uses TRBV4-1 and TRBJ1-1; D unresolved. Trimming left V 3 bases short and J 0 bases short, with 14 bases between. Germline values: CDR1 MGHRA, CDR2 YSYEKL. CDR3 length: 16 residues. This CDR3 reads CASSHQNHRMNTEAFF. The CDR3 DNA reads TGCGCCAGCAGCCATCAGAACCATCGCATGAACACTGAAGCTTTCTTT.

This clonotype is medium-sized (0.01 to 0.1%). The genes are TRBV30 and TRBJ1-5, with TRBD1 matching over 7 bases. CDR3 length equals 14 residues. The V gene's germline CDR1 is GTSNPN and CDR2 SVGIG (reference sequence). Trimming removed 0 bases from V and 2 bases from J; junction bases left unmatched: 1. In DNA, the CDR3 is TGTGCCTGGAGTGTAGGACAGGGCAATCAGCCCCAGCATTTT. This translates into CAWSVGQGNQPQHF.

In the case of this clonotype: This may be a read error, as it is one base from a much larger clone. The CDR3 DNA sequence: TGTGACAGCTCACCATTCGCAGGGGGCAGCGAGCAGTACTTC. Amino acids: CDSSPFAGGSEQYF. This chain links TRBV18 with TRBJ2-7; TRBD1 aligns across 8 bases. This CDR3 is built from 14 residues. Looked up from germline, CDR1 is KGHSH and CDR2 is LQKENI.

This clonotype was recorded a few times. This chain links TRBV12-3 or TRBV12-4 with TRBJ1-3; D not certain. The CDR3 is made up of 13 amino acids. V was shortened by 2 bases and J by 0 bases, with 2 bases between the two germline ends. The CDR3 is CASSLNSGNTIYF. Written as DNA, the CDR3 is TGTGCCAGCAGTTTAAACTCTGGAAACACCATATATTTT.